This T cell receptor (beta chain) originates from a study of cytomegalovirus exposure and HLA in healthy donors. The PCR used 60 Vbeta and 13 Jbeta primers. Assay: immunoSEQ multiplex PCR; the TCRdb copy retains only in-frame clones and omits some. The repertoire holds 160,000 or so clones, with roughly four fifths as singletons. From germline, CDR1 is SGHTA and CDR2 FQGNSA. The CDR3 covers 14 residues. Unmatched junction bases numbered 6, after V lost 7 bases and J lost 2 bases. A word on this clone: Antigen unknown.

Study results and caveats: The Asian-associated ancestry cluster reportedly had fewer N-insertions than the approximately 610-donor mean in a later analysis.

This receptor was obtained from a woman aged 45-59 years in good health and CMV-seronegative. V and J are TRBV7-2 and TRBJ1-2; TRBD1 matches 8 bases. Material for sequencing was PBMCs. Here the CDR3 reads CASTSGQGNYGYTF. As DNA, the CDR3 is TGTGCCAGCACCTCAGGACAGGGCAACTATGGCTACACCTTC.